What follows describes a single T cell receptor beta chain. Original data processing: Counts of nucleated cells, estimated from reference gene primer amplification, were obtained. Data came from immunoSEQ multiplex PCR; TCRdb stores just in-frame clones and leaves some out. For V, J and clone size, that table is used; D and trimming come from the DNA. In the table there are over 60,000 clones, nearly 90% of which are singletons. The data belong to a study of blood T cell repertoires in COVID-19. As for the study in general: Whether acute or convalescent, the COVID-19 samples came from the United States, Italy and Spain.

Unmatched junction bases numbered 5, after V lost 5 bases and J lost 0 bases. The CDR3 consists of 16 residues. Germline V gene data show CDR1 as SGHDT and CDR2 as YYEEEE. The chain recombines TRBV5-6 with TRBJ2-2, with 9 bases lining up with TRBD1. Material for sequencing was peripheral blood. This TCR was recovered from a man between 65 and 80 years old with active or convalescent COVID-19. CDR3 protein: CASRQYRGPNTGELFF. The CDR3 DNA follows: TGTGCCAGCAGGCAGTACAGGGGGCCGAACACCGGGGAGCTGTTTTTT. Together with reference TRBV5-6 and TRBJ2-2, the CDR3 gives the full variable domain: DAGVTQSPTHLIKTRGQQVTLRCSPKSGHDTVSWYQQALGQGPQFIFQYYEEEERQRGNFPDRFSGHQFPNYSSELNVNALLLGDSALYLCASRQYRGPNTGELFFGEGSRLTVL.